What follows is one TCR beta chain and its context. The data are from a study of blood T cells in healthy people across ages. V was clipped by 3 bases and J by 14 bases; unmatched bases: 13. The V gene's germline CDR1 is DFQATT and CDR2 SNEGSKA (reference sequence). The CDR3 runs to 13 residues. With a J-beta primer mix and a sample-barcoded 5' primer, a second PCR ran roughly 6 to 11 cycles. Each CDR3 protein gets one entry after TCRdb re-called the 5' RACE reads with MiXCR. The data show 700,000 to 850,000 distinct CDR3 sequences, 50% to 65% seen once. Sequenced material: blood. V usage is TRBV20-1 and J usage is TRBJ2-3; 8 positions match TRBD1. This clonotype was obtained from a man aged 80 or over in good health. CDR3: CSARQGAGRYAYF. CDR3 nucleotide sequence: TGCAGTGCTAGGCAGGGGGCGGGCAGATACGCGTATTTT.